A single sample gave rise to the 4 T cell receptor beta chains below, sequenced in a study of Graves' ophthalmopathy and Graves' hyperthyroidism. From RNA, the CDR3 regions of TCR beta chains were amplified and sequenced. HTBI primers were used in a first-round RT-PCR, which preceded a second-round multiplex PCR. MiXCR was run by TCRdb on the multiplex PCR reads, yielding one entry per CDR3 protein. The sample has about 410,000 distinct CDR3 sequences, about 17% seen once. Sequences were obtained from peripheral blood. Receptors were obtained from a woman aged 18-29 years with Graves' ophthalmopathy.

The J gene is TRBJ1-1, the V gene TRBV20-1; TRBD1 matches 10 bases. The CDR3 loop spans 12 amino acids. V dropped 6 bases and J dropped 4; count of bases not matched to a gene: 2. The germline V gene encodes CDR1 DFQATT and CDR2 SNEGSKA (reference sequence). Written as DNA, the CDR3 is TGCAGTGCCGGGACAGGGGCCACTGAAGCTTTCTTT. It translates to CSAGTGATEAFF.

This clonotype has a count of ten or more. This chain links TRBV6-2 or TRBV6-3 with TRBJ1-1, with D possibly being TRBD1 (6 bases). The V gene lost 0 bases and the J gene lost 4 bases, with 18 bases spanning the gap. The CDR3 spans 17 residues. Germline assignment: CDR1 MNHEY and CDR2 SVGEGT. CDR3 amino acids: CASSYSFKKQGGTEAFF. CDR3 nucleotide sequence: TGTGCCAGCAGTTACTCGTTTAAAAAACAGGGCGGCACTGAAGCTTTCTTT.

This clonotype was observed many times. V gene TRBV10-1 combines with J gene TRBJ2-2; D is unclear. This CDR3 contains 13 residues. CDR1 and CDR2 from the germline V gene are WNHNN and SYGVQD (reference sequence). Between the trimmed V and J ends, which lost 3 bases and 4 bases, there was a span of 6 bases. Written as DNA, the CDR3 is TGCGCCAGCAGTGACCCCCTCACCGGGGAGCTGTTTTTT. Its translation is CASSDPLTGELFF.

This clonotype was seen at least ten times. CDR3 residues: CASSWGQGVNTEAFF. CDR3 coding DNA: TGTGCCAGCAGTTGGGGACAGGGGGTTAACACTGAAGCTTTCTTT. This chain uses TRBV28 with TRBJ1-1, with 11 bases aligning to TRBD1. The germline V gene has CDR1 MDHEN and CDR2 SYDVKM. J lost 2 bases, V lost 4 bases, and 3 bases had no gene match. This CDR3 has 15 amino acids.